Sequencing of this T cell receptor (beta chain) was carried out in a study of vaccination and CD4 T cells after COVID-19. Study details: Post-COVID specimens were obtained a median 101 days after diagnosis (range 35 to 161). Study-wide results and limits: Rising from around 19 to 38, the median of SARS-CoV-2-reactive clonotypes did not change significantly.

Germline V gives CDR1 DFQATT, CDR2 SNEGSKA (reference sequence). The CDR3 spans 13 residues. Trimming took 1 base from V and 2 from J, leaving 7 bases between them. Cultured CD4+ T cell DNA underwent sequencing with the Oncomine TCR Beta short-read assay. Using its own MiXCR run on the PCR reads, TCRdb lists one record per CDR3 protein. The sample consists of about 12,000 distinct CDR3 sequences, over 60% of them appearing once. The sample's treatment: roughly 10-day PBMC culture with coronavirus spike peptide pools or control peptides (ViraFEST assay). ViraFEST stimulated the growth of antigen-specific T cells using peptide pools and subsequently profiled their TCRs by sequencing. As for this clonotype: Its antigen is undetermined.

The sample taken for sequencing was CD4+ T cells from blood, cultured in vitro. The TCR sequence derives from a human donor who had recovered from COVID-19. The chain combines TRBV20-1 with TRBJ2-3; D is unclear. CDR3 sequence: CSARVPPTDTQYF. The CDR3 bases are TGCAGTGCTAGAGTCCCCCCCACAGATACGCAGTATTTT.